This entry concerns a single T cell receptor (beta chain). This clone's antigen is unknown. The data originate from a study of CXCR3-negative and CXCR3-positive naive CD8 T cells (dated by TCRdb to between 2018 and 2021). For the wider study: In total, approximately 140 million TRB reads were obtained, which works out to roughly 1.5 +/- 0.3 million reads per library. Data from about 12 donors, pooled across two independent experiments, went into the diversity and physicochemical repertoire analyses. TRBV-TRBJ cluster analysis included naive subsets from several donors and memory cells from 3 donors. General conclusions and limits of the study: Compared with CXCR3-negative naive cells, CXCR3-positive naive cells had TRB CDR3s with higher hydrophobicity (lower Kidera factor 4), lower energy, and higher strength and volume indices. TRBV-TRBJ usage was similar between naive CXCR3-negative and CXCR3-positive cells from the same donor, while memory cells showed distinct patterns. Because surface CD5, which has been linked to self-reactivity in mice, was comparable between naive subsets, TCR interaction strength was also inferred from TRB CDR3 physicochemical properties. CXCR3 expression partially decreased after cryopreservation, so most assays used freshly isolated PBMCs. Repertoire diversity was comparably high in both naive subsets but much lower in memory CD8+ T cells.

The sequencing machine was a NextSeq 550. The Human TCR Profiling Kit (MiLaboratory) was used to make UMI-labeled 5' RACE TRB cDNA libraries. The full amount of extracted RNA was used for cDNA synthesis, and the full amount of resulting cDNA was used for PCR amplification. Libraries were prepared in parallel with an identical number of PCR cycles. From the authors' description of their analysis: MIGEC and MiXCR extracted about 54,000 +/- 9,700 unique UMI-labeled TRB cDNA molecules per library, requiring at least two reads per UMI. On average, each library contained approximately 40,000 +/- 10,000 functional in-frame TRB CDR3 nucleotide clonotypes without stop codons. Diversity metrics, including normalized Shannon-Wiener and Chao1, were computed in VDJtools after downsampling to 5000 UMI-labeled TRB molecules per sample. VDJtools was used to calculate clonotype-size-weighted physicochemical properties of the central five CDR3 residues, namely interaction energy, strength, volume and Kidera factor 4. TCRdb reprocessed the raw reads; every CDR3 protein sequence is a single record, and DNA is not supplied. TCRdb assigned the V and J calls; the authors' analysis was not used. The sample's table lists a count of around 140,000 distinct CDR3 sequences. The leading ten clones occupy 0.41% of the sample.

Each CD8+ T cell subset was flow-sorted in triplicate, and 250,000 to 350,000 cells per subset were placed directly into RLT lysis buffer. To exclude memory contaminants, naive CD8+ T cells were stringently defined as CD45RO-CCR7+CD27+CD95-. Standard density gradient centrifugation was used to isolate peripheral blood mononuclear cells from buffy coats. A FACSAria III was used to flow-sort naive CXCR3-negative and CXCR3-positive CD8+ T cells. Total RNA was extracted from sorted cells with an RNeasy Mini Kit. In the germline V gene, CDR1 corresponds to SQVTM and CDR2 to ANQGSEA. From cysteine to phenylalanine, the CDR3 is 14 amino acids long. The DNA is not on file.

The sequence came from a human donor in good health. Some clones in this sample may be carry-over from other donors' samples. This receptor chain uses TRBV29-1 and TRBJ1-5. Sequenced sample: naive CXCR3+ CD8+ T cells from blood. The cell subset or site label, read with the paper, signifies: CD45RO-CCR7+CD27+CD95- naive CD8+ T cells expressing CXCR3 (TNR3+). CDR3 reads: CSVETDGSGQPQHF.